This T cell receptor beta chain was identified in a study of Ad26.COV2.S vaccination and SARS-CoV-2 variants. Study summary: Intramuscular Ad26.COV2.S doses were given once or twice, 56 days apart. Study-level points and caveats: People given the vaccine had a wider spike-specific TCR breadth than placebo recipients did.

Stated treatment: 19 received Ad26.COV2.S at low or high dose, single or two shots; about 5 received placebo; per-sample allocation not given. After the first vaccine or placebo injection, samples were drawn on day 63. Germline values: CDR1 GTSNPN, CDR2 SVGIG (reference sequence). This CDR3 contains 13 residues. V was pared by 5 bases and J by 1 base, with 10 bases between. Turning to this clone: Its antigen is not identified.

TCRdb's copy holds only in-frame clones and misses some; the assay was immunoSEQ multiplex PCR. This sample has 350,000 to 500,000 clones; 90% occur once, and the top ten carry roughly 4%. The starting material was peripheral blood, obtained in a trial of Ad26.COV2.S vaccine versus placebo. The chain couples TRBV30 to TRBJ2-3, with a possible D match to TRBD1 (5 bases). The receptor was isolated from a person aged 18-65 years who received the Ad26.COV2.S COVID-19 vaccine or a placebo. The CDR3: CAWGAPGTDTQYF. The CDR3 coding sequence is TGTGCCTGGGGGGCCCCTGGCACAGATACGCAGTATTTT.